What follows are 30 T cell receptor beta chains derived from one specimen sequenced in a study of blood T cell repertoires in COVID-19. The protocol was immunoSEQ multiplex PCR, while the TCRdb copy is restricted to in-frame clones and leaves out a portion. The sample carries nearly 7,000 clones, 70% to 90% recorded once. The source material was peripheral blood. These receptors came from a human donor in a cohort sampled during active COVID-19.

The chain uses TRBV6-5 and TRBJ2-7; 9 positions agree with TRBD2. V was clipped by 0 bases and J by 3 bases; unmatched bases: 3. Per germline, CDR1 MNHEY and CDR2 SVGAGI. This CDR3 contains 15 residues. CDR3 protein: CASSYSLRGGYEQYF. CDR3 in DNA: TGTGCCAGCAGTTACTCTTTGCGGGGGGGCTACGAGCAGTACTTC.

The rearrangement links TRBV2 to TRBJ2-2, with 10 positions matching TRBD1. CDR1 and CDR2 (germline): SNHLY, FYNNEI. J was trimmed by 4 bases and V by 7 bases; bases with no gene match: 6. CDR3 length: 15 residues. This CDR3 reads CASMRDRGGTGELFF. The CDR3 nucleotides read TGTGCCAGCATGAGGGACAGGGGAGGCACCGGGGAGCTGTTTTTT.

The chain employs TRBV15 and TRBJ1-1; no clear D. The CDR3 loop spans 14 amino acids. Trimming shortened V by 0 bases and J by 6 bases, and 11 bases separated the two germline ends. Germline loops: CDR1 LNHNV, CDR2 YYDKDF (reference sequence). In DNA, the CDR3 is TGTGCCACCAGCAGAGATACGGGAAGGGCTGAAGCTTTCTTT. As protein: CATSRDTGRAEAFF.

The V gene is TRBV5-6, the J gene TRBJ1-5; D perhaps matches TRBD1 (6 bases). This CDR3 region has 15 residues. V lost 6 bases, J lost 2 bases, and 15 bases lay in between. CDR1 and CDR2 (germline): SGHDT, YYEEEE. CDR3 protein: CASTWGLGGNQPQHF. The CDR3 DNA is TGTGCCAGCACCTGGGGGCTGGGCGGCAATCAGCCCCAGCATTTT. Full variable domain (missing parts from reference TRBV5-6 and TRBJ1-5): DAGVTQSPTHLIKTRGQQVTLRCSPKSGHDTVSWYQQALGQGPQFIFQYYEEEERQRGNFPDRFSGHQFPNYSSELNVNALLLGDSALYLCASTWGLGGNQPQHFGDGTRLSIL.

V usage is TRBV7-2 and J usage is TRBJ1-2, with a possible D match to TRBD1 (6 bases). V gave up 8 bases and J gave up 8 bases, with 27 bases separating them. The V gene's germline CDR1 is SGHTA and CDR2 FQGNSA. This CDR3 spans 16 amino acids. For the CDR3, the DNA is TGTGCCAGCGTAGGGGGACCAGGTCTAAACTACAAGGGCTACACCTTC. As protein: CASVGGPGLNYKGYTF.

This clone has just one count. The rearrangement joins TRBV11-2 to TRBJ2-6; 7 nucleotides agree with TRBD1. Losses at the gene ends were 5 bases for V and 4 bases for J; bases not matched to a gene: 11. Germline values: CDR1 SGHAT, CDR2 FQNNGV. The CDR3 spans 17 residues. The CDR3 loop is CASSLTGQTSGANVLTF. The CDR3 nucleotides read TGTGCCAGCAGCCTAACGGGACAGACTTCCGGGGCCAACGTCCTGACTTTC.

The chain recombines TRBV15 with TRBJ1-5, with D perhaps matching TRBD1 (6 bases). CDR1 and CDR2 (germline): LNHNV, YYDKDF (reference sequence). V lost 0 bases, J lost 6 bases, and 15 bases lay in between. The CDR3 consists of 16 residues. The CDR3 coding sequence is TGTGCCACCAGCAGAGAGAGGTACAGGGACGGTCAGCCCCAGCATTTT. Protein: CATSRERYRDGQPQHF.

The V call is TRBV7-6, the J call TRBJ1-6; D not certain. The CDR3 is made up of 17 amino acids. Germline V CDR1 and CDR2: SGHVS, FNYEAQ. The ends were cut back, 6 bases at V and 6 bases at J, with 21 bases in the middle. CDR3 DNA sequence: TGTGCCAGCAGTCGTGACACCCCCTCTTTCGGTAATTCACCCCTCCACTTT. This translates into CASSRDTPSFGNSPLHF.

In its sample, this clone was seen a few times. This chain links TRBV7-8 with TRBJ1-4; TRBD1 agrees at 11 bases. With V trimmed by 5 bases and J by 2 bases, 4 bases remained unmatched. This CDR3 has 16 amino acids. Germline V gene data show CDR1 as SGHVS and CDR2 as FQNEAQ. CDR3 bases: TGTGCCAGCAGCGGACGGGACAGGGGGACTAATGAAAAACTGTTTTTT. Encoded protein: CASSGRDRGTNEKLFF.

The chain employs TRBV5-1 and TRBJ1-1, with D maybe TRBD1 (6 bases). CDR3 length equals 13 residues. V lost 3 bases and J 6 bases, leaving 12 bases between the germline ends. Germline V CDR1 and CDR2: SGHRS, YFSETQ. This chain's CDR3 is CASSWGLSAEAFF. CDR3 bases: TGCGCCAGCAGCTGGGGGCTCTCGGCTGAAGCTTTCTTT.

The chain combines TRBV5-4 with TRBJ2-3; D gene unclear. The CDR3 is 14 amino acids. Trimming pared 2 bases from V and 5 bases from J, leaving 12 bases between. Germline lookup yields CDR1 SGHNT and CDR2 YYREEE (reference sequence). DNA of the CDR3: TGTGCCAGCAGCTTAACGCAGGTGAAAGATACGCAGTATTTT. Amino acids: CASSLTQVKDTQYF.

This rearrangement joins TRBV6-6 to TRBJ2-2; 11 bases align to TRBD1. V was clipped by 4 bases and J by 5 bases; unmatched bases: 3. The CDR3 runs to 15 residues. Germline V lookup: CDR1 MNHNY, CDR2 SVGAGI (reference sequence). The DNA for the CDR3 is TGTGCCAGCAGTTTGGACAGGGGGCCTACCGGGGAGCTGTTTTTT. Protein sequence: CASSLDRGPTGELFF.

The sample holds one count of this clone. The chain carries TRBV24-1 and TRBJ1-2, with D maybe TRBD1 (6 bases). Germline V gene lookup returns CDR1 KGHDR and CDR2 SFDVKD. Trimming stripped 4 bases from V and 4 bases from J, with 9 bases between. The CDR3 is made up of 13 amino acids. CDR3: CATSDAGAYGYTF. The CDR3 nucleotides are TGTGCCACCAGTGACGCAGGGGCCTATGGCTACACCTTC.

Here the CDR3 reads CASGSGAGGKAFF. DNA for the CDR3: TGTGCTAGTGGTTCCGGGGCAGGGGGCAAAGCTTTCTTT. The chain is built from TRBV12-5 and TRBJ1-1, with 8 bases matching TRBD1. CDR1 and CDR2 from the germline V gene are LGHNT and FRNRAP. The CDR3 consists of 13 residues. V lost 4 bases and J lost 9; bases outside the gene matches: 7.

The V and J genes are TRBV7-8 and TRBJ2-3; TRBD2 aligns across 9 bases. The CDR3 contains 15 residues. With 1 base clipped from V and 9 bases from J, the junction kept 8 bases outside the gene matches. Germline CDR1 reads SGHVS; CDR2 reads FQNEAQ. CDR3 nucleotide sequence: TGTGCCAGCAGCTTAGGGGGAGCGGGAGGTGGGACGCAGTATTTT. The encoded protein is CASSLGGAGGGTQYF.

The rearrangement joins TRBV3-1 (or the pseudogene TRBV3-2) to TRBJ2-7; maybe TRBD1 (6 bases). This CDR3 region has 15 residues. The V gene lost 0 bases and the J gene lost 2 bases, with 11 bases spanning the gap. CDR1 and CDR2 from the germline V gene are LGHDT and YNNKEL (reference sequence). As DNA, the CDR3 is TGTGCCAGCAGCCAAGATCCAGGACAGACCTACGAGCAGTACTTC. Translated: CASSQDPGQTYEQYF.

This clone was counted once. This rearrangement joins TRBV28 to TRBJ2-7; 9 bases fit TRBD2. Germline V gene sequence: CDR1 MDHEN, CDR2 SYDVKM. The CDR3 totals 15 residues. V was pared by 8 bases and J by 0 bases, with 8 bases of the junction left unmatched. The CDR3 coding sequence is TGTGCCAGCTATACTAGCGGGCTATCCTCCTACGAGCAGTACTTC. Its protein product is CASYTSGLSSYEQYF.

The chain has TRBV11-2 and TRBJ2-5, with 9 nucleotides matching TRBD1. V was pared by 5 bases and J by 5 bases, with 6 bases of the junction left unmatched. There are 14 residues in the CDR3. Germline V gene sequence: CDR1 SGHAT, CDR2 FQNNGV. The CDR3 sequence: CASSPTGGRETQYF. The CDR3 DNA follows: TGTGCCAGCAGCCCAACAGGGGGCCGCGAGACCCAGTACTTC.

This clone has only a few counts. The chain is built from TRBV2 and TRBJ2-7; D remains unclear. Germline CDR1 SNHLY, CDR2 FYNNEI. V lost 2 bases, J lost 3 bases, and 23 bases lay in between. The CDR3 has 18 residues. The CDR3 DNA reads as TGTGCCAGCAGTGAAATTTCTGAGGCCTTCTCTGGCCTCTACGAGCAGTACTTC. Its protein product is CASSEISEAFSGLYEQYF.

The chain joins TRBV28 to TRBJ2-7; TRBD2 agrees at 14 bases. V was pared by 4 bases and J by 6 bases, with 8 bases of the junction left unmatched. CDR3 size: 16 residues. Germline V gives CDR1 MDHEN, CDR2 SYDVKM. The CDR3 sequence is CASSSYRLAGGVEQYF. The DNA for the CDR3 is TGTGCCAGCAGTTCCTATCGACTAGCGGGGGGGGTCGAGCAGTACTTC.

This clone was seen just once. This sample includes further DNA sequences coding for the same CDR3. The chain has TRBV6-5 and TRBJ1-5; D not resolved. With 8 bases removed from V and 4 bases from J, the gap between germline ends came to 9 bases. The CDR3 extends over 12 amino acids. Germline V CDR1 and CDR2: MNHEY, SVGAGI. The CDR3: CASRGSNQPQHF. The CDR3 region has the DNA TGTGCCAGCCGGGGTAGTAATCAGCCCCAGCATTTT.

The V call is TRBV28, the J call TRBJ2-7; 10 nucleotides align to TRBD2. V was clipped by 3 bases and J by 4 bases; unmatched bases: 15. This CDR3 comprises 18 residues. Looked up from germline, CDR1 is MDHEN and CDR2 is SYDVKM. CDR3 in amino acids: CASSFPHGRGLARYEQYF. The CDR3 coding sequence is TGTGCCAGCAGTTTCCCGCACGGTCGGGGACTAGCGCGTTACGAGCAGTACTTC.

The rearrangement uses TRBV7-2 and TRBJ1-5; D possibly corresponds to TRBD1 (5 bases). The V gene lost 5 bases and the J gene lost 5 bases, with 13 bases spanning the gap. CDR1 and CDR2 from the germline V gene are SGHTA and FQGNSA. This CDR3 is built from 14 residues. CDR3 protein: CASSVVGADQPQHF. The CDR3 nucleotides are TGTGCCAGCAGCGTAGTTGGGGCCGATCAGCCCCAGCATTTT.

This clone was seen just once. V usage is TRBV7-8 and J usage is TRBJ1-1; 9 positions agree with TRBD1. The CDR3 is 15 residues long. The ends lost 3 bases at V and 5 bases at J; junction bases unmatched: 7. CDR1 is SGHVS, CDR2 FQNEAQ, per germline. The CDR3 loop reads CASSLKDRGGTEAFF. The DNA for the CDR3 is TGTGCCAGCAGCTTGAAGGACAGGGGCGGGACTGAAGCTTTCTTT.

CDR3 DNA sequence: TGTGCCACCAGTGACCCCGGGACAGGGGTCAATGAGCAGTTCTTC. Residues: CATSDPGTGVNEQFF. The chain is built from TRBV24-1 and TRBJ2-1; the match to TRBD1 covers 10 bases. CDR3 size: 15 residues. The ends lost 4 bases at V and 6 bases at J; junction bases unmatched: 5. Germline V gene data show CDR1 as KGHDR and CDR2 as SFDVKD.

V gene TRBV5-4 combines with J gene TRBJ1-2, with 8 bases identical to TRBD1. V lost 4 bases, J lost 2 bases, and 4 bases stayed unmatched. This CDR3 has 14 amino acids. CDR1 is SGHNT and CDR2 is YYREEE in the germline V gene (reference sequence). The CDR3 protein is CASSARTGNYGYTF. CDR3 sequence (DNA): TGTGCCAGCAGCGCTAGGACAGGGAACTATGGCTACACCTTC.

The chain is built from TRBV6-2 or TRBV6-3 and TRBJ2-5; the D is unclear. Germline values: CDR1 MNHEY, CDR2 SVGEGT. This CDR3 contains 15 residues. Trimming took off 2 bases at V and 4 bases at J, with 14 bases between the two ends. This CDR3 is CASSYGQAYGETQYF. The DNA for the CDR3 is TGTGCCAGCAGTTACGGTCAGGCCTACGGAGAGACCCAGTACTTC.

The chain joins TRBV6-2 or TRBV6-3 to TRBJ2-5; TRBD2 aligns across 15 bases. The V segment lost 5 bases and the J segment 5 bases; nucleotides outside the gene matches: 12. CDR1 MNHEY and CDR2 SVGEGT come from the germline V gene. The CDR3 covers 18 residues. CDR3 sequence (DNA): TGTGCCAGCAGTGGACTAGCGGGAGGGACGGTACGGTGGGAGACCCAGTACTTC. This encodes CASSGLAGGTVRWETQYF.

The V and J genes are TRBV3-1 (or the pseudogene TRBV3-2) and TRBJ2-7; D is undetermined. The CDR3 length is 14 residues. Deletions cut 1 base from V and 4 bases from J, with 11 bases between. Germline V gene sequence: CDR1 LGHDT, CDR2 YNNKEL (reference sequence). CDR3 DNA: TGTGCCAGCAGCCAAGCGCGAAGCTTGTACGAGCAGTACTTC. Translation: CASSQARSLYEQYF.

The V gene is TRBV28, the J gene TRBJ1-6, with a tentative D call TRBD1 (5 bases). V lost 0 bases to trimming and J lost 10 bases, with 10 bases between them. Germline-derived CDR1 and CDR2 are MDHEN and SYDVKM. The CDR3 is made up of 14 amino acids. The CDR3 nucleotides read TGTGCCAGCAGTTTATGGCAGGGTGGCTCACCCCTCCACTTT. It specifies CASSLWQGGSPLHF.